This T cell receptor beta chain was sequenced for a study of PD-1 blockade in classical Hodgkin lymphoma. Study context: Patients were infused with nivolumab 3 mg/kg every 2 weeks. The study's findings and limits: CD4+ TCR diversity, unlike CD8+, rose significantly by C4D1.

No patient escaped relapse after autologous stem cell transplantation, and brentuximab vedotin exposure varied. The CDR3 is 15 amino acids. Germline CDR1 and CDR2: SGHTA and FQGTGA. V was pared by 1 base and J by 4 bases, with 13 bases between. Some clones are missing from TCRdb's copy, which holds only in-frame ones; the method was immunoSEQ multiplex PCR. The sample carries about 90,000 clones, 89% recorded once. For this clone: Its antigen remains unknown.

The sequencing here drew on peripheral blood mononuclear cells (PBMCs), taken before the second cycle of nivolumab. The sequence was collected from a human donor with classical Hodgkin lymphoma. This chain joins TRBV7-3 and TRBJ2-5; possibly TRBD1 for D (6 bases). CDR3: CASSLSPGQIETQYF. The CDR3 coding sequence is TGTGCCAGCAGCTTAAGCCCGGGACAAATAGAGACCCAGTACTTC.